The rows below give T cell receptor beta chains drawn from one sample of a study of T cell changes during pregnancy in multiple sclerosis. TCRdb's table, derived via immunoSEQ multiplex PCR, lists solely in-frame clones and lacks some. In the table there are about 60,000 clones, around 96% of which are singletons. This specimen was CD8+ T cells from peripheral blood mononuclear cells, taken after pregnancy. These receptors all stem from a female donor with multiple sclerosis, enrolled in a pregnancy study. Each CDR3 is given with its conserved first and last residue. The D gene is left open where the match is weak. A row's size may be missing; if present it is once, few, many or a size class.

TRBJ2-7,TRBD2,TRBV9,.,CASSPAGSFSYEQYF,TGTGCCAGCAGCCCAGCGGGGAGCTTCTCCTACGAGCAGTACTTC
TRBJ1-1,TRBD1,TRBV28,.,CASSLSRGPNTEAFF,TGTGCCAGCAGTTTATCCAGGGGGCCTAACACTGAAGCTTTCTTT
TRBJ2-7,.,TRBV25-1,.,CASSEEPFYEQYF,TGTGCCAGCAGTGAGGAGCCCTTTTACGAGCAGTACTTC
TRBJ2-3,TRBD2,TRBV19,once,CASSPTSGRRDTQYF,TGTGCCAGTAGCCCGACTTCCGGGAGGAGGGATACGCAGTATTTT
TRBJ2-3,TRBD2,TRBV28,.,CASSKEREADADTQYF,TGTGCCAGCAGTAAAGAGCGGGAGGCAGATGCAGATACGCAGTATTTT
TRBJ1-1,TRBD1,TRBV19,.,CASSIVATGGVEAFF,TGTGCCAGTAGTATAGTAGCGACAGGGGGAGTTGAAGCTTTCTTT
TRBJ2-1,.,TRBV4-1,.,CASSQVTGNEQFF,TGCGCCAGCAGCCAAGTTACCGGCAATGAGCAGTTCTTC
TRBJ1-2,.,TRBV5-4,.,CASSLAPSNYGYTF,TGTGCCAGCAGCTTGGCCCCGTCTAACTATGGCTACACCTTC
TRBJ2-7,TRBD2,TRBV6-6,.,CASSPGTNRDEQYF,TGTGCCAGCAGCCCCGGGACTAATCGGGACGAGCAGTACTTC
TRBJ2-1,.,TRBV7-9,.,CASSLNRMGNEQFF,TGTGCCAGCAGCTTGAACAGGATGGGTAATGAGCAGTTCTTC
TRBJ2-3,TRBD2,TRBV7-9,.,CASSLGGLAGTDTQYF,TGTGCCAGCAGCTTAGGCGGACTAGCGGGAACAGATACGCAGTATTTT
TRBJ2-7,TRBD2,TRBV2,.,CASSVGLAGVYEQYF,TGTGCCAGCAGCGTAGGACTAGCGGGAGTTTACGAGCAGTACTTC
TRBJ2-1,.,TRBV4-1,.,CASTLEIRDSYNEQFF,TGCGCCAGCACCTTGGAAATACGGGACTCCTACAATGAGCAGTTCTTC
TRBJ2-3,.,TRBV29-1,.,CSVEASAGDTDTQYF,TGCAGCGTTGAAGCGTCGGCAGGCGACACAGATACGCAGTATTTT
TRBJ1-1,.,TRBV12-2,.,CASRAPPGVEVNTEAFF,TGTGCAAGTCGCGCCCCCCCAGGGGTGGAGGTGAACACTGAAGCTTTCTTT
TRBJ1-2,.,TRBV28,.,CASTTTGGNYGYTF,TGTGCCAGCACCACGACAGGAGGAAACTATGGCTACACCTTC
TRBJ2-3,TRBD2,TRBV7-2,.,CASSLVGLAGVYSTDTQYF,TGTGCCAGCAGCTTAGTCGGACTAGCGGGAGTATATAGCACAGATACGCAGTATTTT
TRBJ2-1,TRBD2,TRBV19,.,CASSIRGLAGADEQFF,TGTGCCAGTAGTATAAGGGGGCTAGCGGGAGCTGATGAGCAGTTCTTC
TRBJ2-1,TRBD2,TRBV2,once,CASSSRLAGPLNEQFF,TGTGCCAGCAGTTCGCGACTAGCGGGCCCTTTGAATGAGCAGTTCTTC
TRBJ2-1,TRBD2,TRBV27,.,CASSHGTSLNEQFF,TGTGCCAGCAGTCATGGGACTAGCTTGAATGAGCAGTTCTTC
TRBJ1-1,.,TRBV11-2,.,CASSPRREAFF,TGTGCCAGCAGCCCCCGGAGGGAAGCTTTCTTT
TRBJ2-2,.,TRBV28,.,CASSLLGGESGELFF,TGTGCCAGCAGTTTATTGGGGGGAGAATCCGGGGAGCTGTTTTTT
TRBJ2-5,TRBD2,TRBV9,.,CASSYAAGEETQYF,TGTGCCAGCAGCTACGCAGCGGGAGAGGAGACCCAGTACTTC
TRBJ2-7,.,TRBV27,.,CASSPLSSYEQYF,TGTGCCAGCAGTCCCCTAAGCTCCTACGAGCAGTACTTC
TRBJ1-1,.,TRBV28,.,CASSFPGDRNTEAFF,TGTGCCAGCAGTTTCCCAGGGGATCGAAACACTGAAGCTTTCTTT
TRBJ2-1,TRBD2,TRBV14,.,CASSPRTSGLYNEQFF,TGTGCCAGCAGCCCCCGGACTAGCGGGTTATACAATGAGCAGTTCTTC
TRBJ2-4,TRBD1,TRBV6-1,.,CASSVPHKPGGFGVNIQYF,TGTGCCAGCAGTGTTCCCCATAAACCAGGGGGCTTCGGGGTAAACATTCAGTACTTC
TRBJ2-7,.,TRBV5-6,.,CASSLAAYEQYF,TGTGCCAGCAGTTTAGCGGCCTACGAGCAGTACTTC
TRBJ2-1,TRBD2,TRBV6-5,.,CASRPRTSGSDQFF,TGTGCCAGCAGGCCAAGGACTAGCGGGAGCGACCAGTTCTTC
TRBJ2-5,TRBD1,TRBV4-1,.,CASSQERQGRKETQYF,TGCGCCAGCAGCCAAGAAAGACAGGGGAGGAAAGAGACCCAGTACTTC
TRBJ1-1,.,TRBV28,.,CASAYWALKNTEAFF,TGTGCCAGCGCTTATTGGGCACTGAAGAACACTGAAGCTTTCTTT
TRBJ2-7,TRBD2,TRBV7-3,.,CASSLIAGSTYEQYF,TGTGCCAGCAGCTTAATAGCGGGGAGCACCTACGAGCAGTACTTC
TRBJ1-2,.,TRBV19,once,CASSIPQWNYGYTF,TGTGCCAGTAGTATCCCACAGTGGAACTATGGCTACACCTTC
TRBJ2-5,TRBD1,TRBV2,few,CASLGQGGLETQYF,TGTGCCTCATTGGGACAGGGAGGCTTAGAGACCCAGTACTTC
TRBJ2-1,.,TRBV9,.,CASSGNEQFF,TGTGCCAGCTCGGGCAATGAGCAGTTCTTC
TRBJ2-3,.,TRBV15,.,CATRENHAEGTQYF,TGTGCCACCAGGGAGAATCACGCGGAGGGGACGCAGTATTTT
TRBJ2-7,.,TRBV27,.,CASSLLGQGYEQYF,TGTGCCAGCAGTTTATTGGGCCAAGGCTACGAGCAGTACTTC
TRBJ2-7,TRBD2,TRBV9,.,CASSVEGSGRFEQYF,TGTGCCAGCAGCGTAGAAGGTAGCGGGAGGTTCGAGCAGTACTTC
TRBJ1-2,TRBD1,TRBV29-1,once,CSVDGWTGEDYGYTF,TGCAGCGTTGATGGGTGGACAGGGGAAGACTATGGCTACACCTTC
TRBJ2-5,TRBD2,TRBV2,.,CASSGPLAGGPRETQYF,TGTGCCAGCAGTGGACCTCTAGCGGGAGGGCCCAGAGAGACCCAGTACTTC
TRBJ2-5,.,TRBV5-6,.,CASTEFLQETQYF,TGTGCCAGCACCGAGTTCCTCCAAGAGACCCAGTACTTC
TRBJ2-5,.,TRBV4-2,once,CASSQDTGQETQYF,TGTGCCAGCAGCCAAGATACGGGACAAGAGACCCAGTACTTC
TRBJ2-3,TRBD2,TRBV7-9,.,CASSFMGGSTDTQYF,TGTGCCAGCAGCTTCATGGGAGGGAGCACAGATACGCAGTATTTT
TRBJ2-1,.,TRBV27,.,CASSFPGANEQFF,TGTGCCAGCAGTTTCCCAGGCGCCAATGAGCAGTTCTTC
TRBJ2-1,.,TRBV27,.,CASSHSYNEQFF,TGTGCCAGCAGTCACTCCTACAATGAGCAGTTCTTC
TRBJ2-7,.,TRBV7-2,.,CASSLARGTVSYEQYF,TGTGCCAGCAGCTTAGCCCGGGGGACCGTCTCCTACGAGCAGTACTTC
TRBJ2-1,.,TRBV29-1,.,CSVQGGRGNEQFF,TGCAGCGTCCAGGGGGGTAGGGGAAATGAGCAGTTCTTC
TRBJ2-1,TRBD2,TRBV4-1,.,CASSQAFLAGGYPHEQFF,TGCGCCAGCAGCCAAGCCTTCCTAGCGGGAGGTTATCCGCATGAGCAGTTCTTC
TRBJ2-1,TRBD2,TRBV4-3,.,CASSQGFGGGSYNEQFF,TGCGCCAGCAGCCAAGGATTTGGGGGGGGGTCCTACAATGAGCAGTTCTTC
TRBJ1-5,TRBD1,TRBV27,.,CASSSVRDRAQPQHF,TGTGCCAGCAGTTCAGTCCGGGACAGGGCCCAGCCCCAGCATTTT
TRBJ1-1,.,TRBV7-9,.,CASSSARGDTEAFF,TGTGCCAGCAGCAGCGCCCGGGGGGACACTGAAGCTTTCTTT
TRBJ2-7,.,TRBV9,.,CASSPGHTGYEQYF,TGTGCCAGCAGCCCGGGACATACAGGGTACGAGCAGTACTTC
TRBJ2-7,.,TRBV9,.,CASSGQGPQQYF,TGTGCCAGCAGCGGGCAGGGTCCTCAGCAGTACTTC
TRBJ2-1,TRBD2,TRBV4-1,.,CASSQEGLSTYNEQFF,TGCGCCAGCAGCCAAGAGGGACTATCTACCTACAATGAGCAGTTCTTC
TRBJ1-4,TRBD1,TRBV28,.,CASRDDRGHTNEKLFF,TGTGCCAGCAGAGACGACAGGGGCCATACTAATGAAAAACTGTTTTTT